This T cell receptor (beta chain) comes out of a study of CD8 T cells in ankylosing spondylitis. This clonotype occurred many times. Its antigen is not known. The junction had 11 bases not matched to a gene; V was cut back by 5 bases and J by 10 bases. From germline, CDR1 is SGHVS and CDR2 FNYEAQ. The CDR3 loop spans 14 amino acids. Overall study results and limits: Relatively rare in peripheral blood, disease-linked clones were also CD8+.

A single record per CDR3 protein comes from TCRdb applying MiXCR to the 5' RACE reads. This repertoire shows 210,000 or so distinct CDR3 sequences, more than 25% found once; its top ten account for approximately 6.6%. This TCR was sampled from a male donor with ankylosing spondylitis or in good health (not recorded which). The sequencing sample was made of blood, either unsorted or a sorted T cell fraction (not recorded which). The chain carries TRBV7-6 and TRBJ2-1, with 7 bases lining up with TRBD2. The CDR3 here is CASSPGTISREQFF. DNA for the CDR3: TGTGCCAGCAGCCCAGGGACTATCTCCAGGGAGCAGTTCTTC.